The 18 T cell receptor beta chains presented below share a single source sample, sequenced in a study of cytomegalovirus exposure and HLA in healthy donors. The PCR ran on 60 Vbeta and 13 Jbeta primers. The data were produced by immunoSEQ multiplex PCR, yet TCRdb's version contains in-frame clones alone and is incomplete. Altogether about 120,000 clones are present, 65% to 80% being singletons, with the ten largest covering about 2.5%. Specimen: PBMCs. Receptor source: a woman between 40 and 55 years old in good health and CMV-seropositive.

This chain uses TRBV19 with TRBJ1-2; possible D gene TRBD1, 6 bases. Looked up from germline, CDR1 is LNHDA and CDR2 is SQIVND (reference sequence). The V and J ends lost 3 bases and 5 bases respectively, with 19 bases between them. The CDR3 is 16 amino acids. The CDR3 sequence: CASSIVVAGARYGYTF. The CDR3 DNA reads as TGTGCCAGTAGTATTGTGGTTGCGGGGGCAAGGTATGGCTACACCTTC.

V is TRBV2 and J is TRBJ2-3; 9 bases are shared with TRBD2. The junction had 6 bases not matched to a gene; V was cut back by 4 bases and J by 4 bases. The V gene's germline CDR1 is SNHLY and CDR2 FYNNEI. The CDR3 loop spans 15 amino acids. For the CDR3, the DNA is TGTGCCAGCAGTGTCTCGACTAGCGGCTCAGATACGCAGTATTTT. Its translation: CASSVSTSGSDTQYF.

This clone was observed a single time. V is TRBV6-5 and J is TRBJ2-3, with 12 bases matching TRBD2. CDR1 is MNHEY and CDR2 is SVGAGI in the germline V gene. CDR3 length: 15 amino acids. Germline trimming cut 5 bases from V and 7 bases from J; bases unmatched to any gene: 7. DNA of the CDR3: TGTGCCAGCAGTAGAGGACTAGCGGGGTTAAATACGCAGTATTTT. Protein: CASSRGLAGLNTQYF.

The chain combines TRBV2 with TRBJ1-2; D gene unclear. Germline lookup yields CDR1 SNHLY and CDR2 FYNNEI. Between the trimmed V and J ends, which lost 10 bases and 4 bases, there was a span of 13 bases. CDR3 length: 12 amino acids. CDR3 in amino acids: CATRPLAYGYTF. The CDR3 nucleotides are TGTGCCACCAGACCCTTAGCCTATGGCTACACCTTC.

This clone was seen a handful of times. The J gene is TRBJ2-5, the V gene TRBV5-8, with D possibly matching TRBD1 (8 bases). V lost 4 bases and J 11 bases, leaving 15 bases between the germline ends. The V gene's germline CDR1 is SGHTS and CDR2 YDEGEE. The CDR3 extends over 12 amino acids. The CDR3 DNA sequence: TGTGCCAGCAGCCCTCGGGGGGACAGGCAGTACTTC. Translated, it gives CASSPRGDRQYF. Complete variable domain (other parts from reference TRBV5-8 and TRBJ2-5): EAGVTQSPTHLIKTRGQQATLRCSPISGHTSVYWYQQALGLGLQFLLWYDEGEERNRGNFPPRFSGRQFPNYSSELNVNALELEDSALYLCASSPRGDRQYFGPGTRLLVL.

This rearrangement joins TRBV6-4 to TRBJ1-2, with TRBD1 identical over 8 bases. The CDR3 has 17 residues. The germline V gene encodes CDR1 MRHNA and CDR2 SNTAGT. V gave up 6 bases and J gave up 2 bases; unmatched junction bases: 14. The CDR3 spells CASSAQHGQGRNYGYTF. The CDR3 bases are TGTGCCAGCAGCGCCCAACACGGACAGGGCCGGAACTATGGCTACACCTTC.

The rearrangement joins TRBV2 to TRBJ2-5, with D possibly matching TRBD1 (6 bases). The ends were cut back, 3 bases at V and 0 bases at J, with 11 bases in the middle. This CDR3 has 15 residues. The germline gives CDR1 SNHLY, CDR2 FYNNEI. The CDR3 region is CASSDGQTNQETQYF. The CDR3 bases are TGTGCCAGCAGTGACGGACAGACTAACCAAGAGACCCAGTACTTC.

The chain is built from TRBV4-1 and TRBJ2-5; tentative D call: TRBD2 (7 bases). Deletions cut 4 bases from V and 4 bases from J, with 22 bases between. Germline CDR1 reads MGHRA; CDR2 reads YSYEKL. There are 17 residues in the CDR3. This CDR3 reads CASSRYVGGGPGETQYF. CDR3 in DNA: TGCGCCAGCAGCCGTTATGTAGGGGGAGGGCCGGGAGAGACCCAGTACTTC.

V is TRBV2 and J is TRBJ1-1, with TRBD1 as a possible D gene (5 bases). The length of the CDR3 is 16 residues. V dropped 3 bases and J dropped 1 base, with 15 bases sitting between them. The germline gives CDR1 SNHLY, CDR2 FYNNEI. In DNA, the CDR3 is TGTGCCAGCAGTGAGGGGCTAGGCCGGGCGAACACTGAAGCTTTCTTT. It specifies CASSEGLGRANTEAFF.

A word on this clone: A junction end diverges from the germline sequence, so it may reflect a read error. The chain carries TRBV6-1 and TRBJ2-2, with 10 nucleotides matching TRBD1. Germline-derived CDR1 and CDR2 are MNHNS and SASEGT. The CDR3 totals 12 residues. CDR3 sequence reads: CASSEGTGGLFF. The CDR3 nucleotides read TGTGCCAGCAGTGAAGGGACAGGGGGGCTGTTTTTT.

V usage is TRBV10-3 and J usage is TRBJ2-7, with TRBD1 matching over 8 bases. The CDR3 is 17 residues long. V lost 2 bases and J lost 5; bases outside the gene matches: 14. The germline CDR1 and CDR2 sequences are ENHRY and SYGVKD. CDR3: CAISERATGAIVDEQYF. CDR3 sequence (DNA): TGTGCCATCAGTGAGAGGGCGACAGGGGCCATCGTCGACGAGCAGTACTTC.

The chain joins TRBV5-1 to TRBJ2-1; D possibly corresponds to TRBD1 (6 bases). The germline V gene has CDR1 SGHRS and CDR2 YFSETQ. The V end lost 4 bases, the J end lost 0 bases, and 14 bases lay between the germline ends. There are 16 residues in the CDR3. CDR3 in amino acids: CASSPRQAHSYNEQFF. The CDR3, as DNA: TGCGCCAGCAGCCCAAGACAGGCCCACTCCTACAATGAGCAGTTCTTC.

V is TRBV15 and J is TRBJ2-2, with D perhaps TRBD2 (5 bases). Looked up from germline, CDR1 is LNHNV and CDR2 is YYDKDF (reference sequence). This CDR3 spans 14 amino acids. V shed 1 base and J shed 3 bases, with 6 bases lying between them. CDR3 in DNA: TGTGCCACCAGCAGAGGGGGAGACACCGGGGAGCTGTTTTTT. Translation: CATSRGGDTGELFF.

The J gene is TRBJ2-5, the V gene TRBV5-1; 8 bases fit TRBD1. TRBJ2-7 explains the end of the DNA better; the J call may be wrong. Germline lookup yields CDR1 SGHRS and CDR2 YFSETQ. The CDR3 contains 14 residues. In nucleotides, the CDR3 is TGCGCCAGCAGCCAGGGACAGGTTCCCTACGAGCAGTACTTC. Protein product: CASSQGQVPYEQYF.

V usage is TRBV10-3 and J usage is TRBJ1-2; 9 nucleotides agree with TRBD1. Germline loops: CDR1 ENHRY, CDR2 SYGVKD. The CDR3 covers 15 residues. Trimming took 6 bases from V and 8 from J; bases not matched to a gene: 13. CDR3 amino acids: CAISAPQGAGGGYTF. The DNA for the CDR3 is TGTGCCATCAGCGCGCCACAGGGGGCGGGGGGCGGCTACACCTTC.

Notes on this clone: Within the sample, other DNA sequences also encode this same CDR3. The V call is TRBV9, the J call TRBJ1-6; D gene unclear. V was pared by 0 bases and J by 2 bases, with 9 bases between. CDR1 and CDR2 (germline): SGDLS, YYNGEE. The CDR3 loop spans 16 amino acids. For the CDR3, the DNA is TGTGCCAGCAGCGTAGGACCGGAGACCTATAATTCACCCCTCCACTTT. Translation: CASSVGPETYNSPLHF.

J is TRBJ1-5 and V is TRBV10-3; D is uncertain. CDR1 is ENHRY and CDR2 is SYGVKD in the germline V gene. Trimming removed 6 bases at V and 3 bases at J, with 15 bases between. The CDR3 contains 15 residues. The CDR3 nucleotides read TGTGCCATCAGCCCCGGTGAGGGCGCCAATCAGCCCCAGCATTTT. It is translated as CAISPGEGANQPQHF.

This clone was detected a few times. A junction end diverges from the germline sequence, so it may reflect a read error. The CDR3 protein is CASREGYLSPLHF. CDR3 bases: TGTGCCAGCAGGGAAGGTTATTTATCACCCCTCCACTTT. The chain has TRBV6-1 and TRBJ1-6; D not resolved. There are 13 residues in the CDR3. The germline gives CDR1 MNHNS, CDR2 SASEGT.